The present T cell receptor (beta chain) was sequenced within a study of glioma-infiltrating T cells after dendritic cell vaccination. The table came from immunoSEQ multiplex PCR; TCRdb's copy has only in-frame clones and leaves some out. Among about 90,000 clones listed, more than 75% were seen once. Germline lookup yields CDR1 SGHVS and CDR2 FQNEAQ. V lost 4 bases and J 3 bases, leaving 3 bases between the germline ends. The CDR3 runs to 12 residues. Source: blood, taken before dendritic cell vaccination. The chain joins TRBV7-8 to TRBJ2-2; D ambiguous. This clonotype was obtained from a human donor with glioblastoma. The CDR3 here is CASSSYTGELFF. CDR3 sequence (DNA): TGTGCCAGCAGCTCTTACACCGGGGAGCTGTTTTTT.